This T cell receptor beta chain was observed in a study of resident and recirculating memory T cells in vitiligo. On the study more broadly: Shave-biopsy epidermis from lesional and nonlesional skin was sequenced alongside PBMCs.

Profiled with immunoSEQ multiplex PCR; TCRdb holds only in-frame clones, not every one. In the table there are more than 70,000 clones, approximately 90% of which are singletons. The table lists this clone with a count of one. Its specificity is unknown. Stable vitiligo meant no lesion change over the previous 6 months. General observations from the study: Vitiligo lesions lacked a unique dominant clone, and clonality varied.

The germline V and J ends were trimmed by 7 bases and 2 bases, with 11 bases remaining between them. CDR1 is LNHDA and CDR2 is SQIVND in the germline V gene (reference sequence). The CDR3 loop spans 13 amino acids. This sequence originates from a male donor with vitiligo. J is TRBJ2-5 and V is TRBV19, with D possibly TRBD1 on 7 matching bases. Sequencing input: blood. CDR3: CASTPGGQETQYF. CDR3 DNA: TGTGCCAGTACCCCAGGGGGGCAAGAGACCCAGTACTTC.